This TCR beta chain was identified in a study of T cell responses to AZD1222 COVID-19 vaccine. The germline V gene encodes CDR1 LNHDA and CDR2 SQIVND (reference sequence). This CDR3 comprises 14 residues. V shed 6 bases and J 2 bases; nucleotides not matched to a gene: 6. This clone was recorded once. Some clones are missing from TCRdb's copy, which holds only in-frame ones; the method was immunoSEQ multiplex PCR. Among some 160,000 clones, around nine tenths were seen once, and the ten largest hold 5.5%. This receptor was taken from an adult in good health. The chain joins TRBV19 to TRBJ1-1; 7 bases line up with TRBD1. Sequences were derived from peripheral blood, sampled on day 0 of AZD1222 vaccination. Written as DNA, the CDR3 is TGTGCCAGTAGCATACAGGGGCGCAACACTGAAGCTTTCTTT. Its translation is CASSIQGRNTEAFF. The entire variable domain, with the rest obtained from reference TRBV19 and TRBJ1-1, is as follows: DGGITQSPKYLFRKEGQNVTLSCEQNLNHDAMYWYRQDPGQGLRLIYYSQIVNDFQKGDIAEGYSVSREKKESFPLTVTSAQKNPTAFYLCASSIQGRNTEAFFGQGTRLTVV.